What follows are 17 T cell receptor beta chains derived from one specimen sequenced in a study of cytomegalovirus exposure and HLA in healthy donors. 60 Vbeta and 13 Jbeta primers were used in PCR. Using immunoSEQ multiplex PCR, the repertoire was profiled, and TCRdb retains in-frame clones only, with some absent. The profile shows roughly 160,000 clones, approximately 80% of them singletons. Sequenced material: PBMCs. All receptors come from a man younger than 40 in good health and CMV-seronegative.

The chain links TRBV28 to TRBJ1-2, with D unclear. Per germline, CDR1 MDHEN and CDR2 SYDVKM. This CDR3 spans 12 amino acids. The CDR3 bases are TGTGCGTCGACACGGCCTAACTATGGCTACACCTTC. This translates into CASTRPNYGYTF.

The chain uses TRBV5-6 and TRBJ2-7; TRBD1 matches 9 bases. The CDR3 runs to 14 residues. J was trimmed by 4 bases and V by 4 bases; bases with no gene match: 6. Per the germline V gene, CDR1 is SGHDT and CDR2 is YYEEEE. The CDR3 loop reads CASSTGTGRYEQYF. DNA of the CDR3: TGTGCCAGCAGCACGGGGACAGGGAGATACGAGCAGTACTTC. Complete variable domain (other parts from reference TRBV5-6 and TRBJ2-7): DAGVTQSPTHLIKTRGQQVTLRCSPKSGHDTVSWYQQALGQGPQFIFQYYEEEERQRGNFPDRFSGHQFPNYSSELNVNALLLGDSALYLCASSTGTGRYEQYFGPGTRLTVT.

This clone turned up a few times. V gene TRBV7-9 combines with J gene TRBJ1-1; possibly TRBD1 for D (5 bases). CDR3 size: 13 residues. From germline, CDR1 is SEHNR and CDR2 FQNEAQ (reference sequence). V dropped 8 bases and J dropped 3 bases, with 13 bases sitting between them. CDR3 sequence (DNA): TGTGCCAGCTCTCTGACGGGGGACACTGAAGCTTTCTTT. Protein sequence: CASSLTGDTEAFF.

The gene calls are TRBV15 and TRBJ1-1; unclear D gene. The CDR3 sequence is 14 residues long. Between the trimmed V and J ends, which lost 0 bases and 8 bases, there was a span of 13 bases. Germline assignment: CDR1 LNHNV and CDR2 YYDKDF (reference sequence). As DNA, the CDR3 is TGTGCCACCAGCAGAGATTCGAGGGTCGCGGAAGCTTTCTTT. Amino acid sequence: CATSRDSRVAEAFF.

The genes are TRBV7-8 and TRBJ1-2; D uncertain. Deletions cut 1 base from V and 4 bases from J, with 22 bases between. Per the germline V gene, CDR1 is SGHVS and CDR2 is FQNEAQ. The length of the CDR3 is 18 residues. The DNA of the CDR3 is TGTGCCAGCAGCTTAGTGGAGGCAGGCCCCCTGGTGATCTATGGCTACACCTTC. Its protein is CASSLVEAGPLVIYGYTF.

The chain carries TRBV19 and TRBJ1-5; D might be TRBD1 (6 bases). CDR1 and CDR2 (germline): LNHDA, SQIVND (reference sequence). V lost 6 bases and J 2 bases, leaving 17 bases between the germline ends. The CDR3 is 16 residues long. The chain's CDR3 is CASRGQGLDGNQPQHF. The DNA for the CDR3 is TGTGCCAGTAGAGGCCAGGGGCTCGATGGCAATCAGCCCCAGCATTTT.

The chain carries TRBV9 and TRBJ2-7; TRBD1 agrees at 8 bases. The CDR3 is 16 amino acids. With 3 bases clipped from V and 4 bases from J, the junction kept 12 bases outside the gene matches. The germline V gene encodes CDR1 SGDLS and CDR2 YYNGEE. CDR3 region: CASSAHAQGAGYEQYF. In DNA, the CDR3 is TGTGCCAGCAGCGCCCACGCCCAGGGGGCGGGATACGAGCAGTACTTC.

The chain couples TRBV7-3 to TRBJ2-2, with no clear D. Germline assignment: CDR1 SGHTA and CDR2 FQGTGA. CDR3 length: 13 residues. The V gene lost 5 bases and the J gene lost 5 bases, with 9 bases spanning the gap. The CDR3 bases are TGTGCCAGCAGCCCCCCGGGTACCGGGGAGCTGTTTTTT. Translating it yields CASSPPGTGELFF.

The chain couples TRBV11-2 to TRBJ2-7, with 8 bases fitting TRBD2. The CDR3 runs 17 residues. The germline V gene has CDR1 SGHAT and CDR2 FQNNGV. The trim removed 0 bases at V and 2 bases at J, leaving 9 bases unmatched. The CDR3 is CASSLDSPPGLAYEQYF. The CDR3 coding sequence is TGTGCCAGCAGCTTAGATTCCCCCCCGGGACTAGCCTACGAGCAGTACTTC.

The chain joins TRBV5-1 to TRBJ2-5, with a weak D call TRBD1 (5 bases). Per the germline V gene, CDR1 is SGHRS and CDR2 is YFSETQ. The V end was cut by 4 bases, the J end by 5 bases, with 18 bases between. This CDR3 contains 15 residues. In nucleotides, the CDR3 is TGCGCCAGCAGCCACCAGGCAGGGTCAATTGAGACCCAGTACTTC. It encodes CASSHQAGSIETQYF.

The chain has TRBV6-1 and TRBJ2-7, with 7 nucleotides matching TRBD2. The V and J ends lost 2 bases and 0 bases, in that order; junction bases with no gene match: 13. The CDR3 covers 18 residues. Germline CDR1 and CDR2: MNHNS and SASEGT. CDR3 region: CASSELVGWGGSSYEQYF. For the CDR3, the DNA is TGTGCCAGCAGTGAATTGGTGGGGTGGGGGGGGAGCTCCTACGAGCAGTACTTC.

V gene TRBV6-6 combines with J gene TRBJ1-5; D uncertain. V was pared by 2 bases and J by 0 bases, with 11 bases between. CDR1 and CDR2 (germline): MNHNY, SVGAGI (reference sequence). There are 16 residues in the CDR3. The DNA of the CDR3 is TGTGCCAGCAGTTACGTTTTGCGGGCTAGCAATCAGCCCCAGCATTTT. Protein product: CASSYVLRASNQPQHF.

The V call is TRBV13, the J call TRBJ1-3; D is unresolved. Germline CDR1 is PRHDT and CDR2 is FYEKMQ (reference sequence). This CDR3 contains 17 residues. V gave up 8 bases and J gave up 0 bases, with 20 bases separating them. The CDR3 protein is CASALATNSDSGNTIYF. DNA of the CDR3: TGTGCCAGCGCACTAGCCACAAACAGCGACTCTGGAAACACCATATATTTT. The full variable domain, rest sourced from reference TRBV13 and TRBJ1-3, is AAGVIQSPRHLIKEKRETATLKCYPIPRHDTVYWYQQGPGQDPQFLISFYEKMQSDKGSIPDRFSAQQFSDYHSELNMSSLELGDSALYFCASALATNSDSGNTIYFGEGSWLTVV.

The chain joins TRBV10-3 to TRBJ1-2; tentatively, D is TRBD1 (5 bases). Germline values: CDR1 ENHRY, CDR2 SYGVKD. The CDR3 has 13 amino acids. The V and J ends lost 2 bases and 4 bases respectively, with 8 bases between them. In nucleotides, the CDR3 is TGTGCCATCAGTGAGGTGGGGGGCTATGGCTACACCTTC. This encodes CAISEVGGYGYTF.

J is TRBJ2-1 and V is TRBV9; 8 positions match TRBD2. The CDR3 loop spans 14 amino acids. V lost 4 bases to trimming and J lost 8 bases; unmatched junction nucleotides: 8. Germline values: CDR1 SGDLS, CDR2 YYNGEE. The CDR3 is CASSPRSGSYEQFF. The CDR3 DNA reads TGTGCCAGCAGCCCCCGAAGCGGGAGTTATGAGCAGTTCTTC.

The chain recombines TRBV6-6 with TRBJ2-1; possibly TRBD2 for D (6 bases). Trimming removed 9 bases from V and 9 bases from J, with 24 bases in between. Germline loops: CDR1 MNHNY, CDR2 SVGAGI (reference sequence). The CDR3 loop spans 15 amino acids. CDR3 sequence reads: CASRRAGPNGAEQFF. The CDR3 nucleotides read TGTGCCAGTAGGCGTGCGGGACCCAACGGGGCTGAGCAGTTCTTC.

The rearrangement uses TRBV2 and TRBJ1-4; a weak D match, TRBD1 (5 bases). V lost 6 bases and J lost 5, with 13 bases in between. CDR1 is SNHLY, CDR2 FYNNEI, per germline. The CDR3 loop spans 14 amino acids. Here the CDR3 DNA reads TGTGCCAGCAGCCCCACAGGAGCGAATGAAAAACTGTTTTTT. This encodes CASSPTGANEKLFF.